The present TCR beta chain was sequenced within a study of T cell responses to AZD1222 COVID-19 vaccine. Study conclusions and caveats: The study found vaccine-associated CD4 TCRs spanning spike, dominant at 160-218 and 743-854. Among AZD1222 vaccinees, only 5 to 7 were seropositive at baseline.

As regards this clone: What it recognizes is unknown.

Germline V gene sequence: CDR1 SGHAT, CDR2 FQNNGV. The CDR3 contains 15 residues. V lost 0 bases and J lost 0, with 6 bases in between. TCRdb keeps only in-frame clones here, not all; method: immunoSEQ multiplex PCR. The repertoire holds around 86,000 clones, with around 90% as singletons. This clonotype was sampled from an adult in good health. The source material was peripheral blood, sampled on day 0 of AZD1222 vaccination. V usage is TRBV11-2 and J usage is TRBJ1-5; D unresolved. Here the CDR3 DNA reads TGTGCCAGCAGCTTAGACCCCTATAGCAATCAGCCCCAGCATTTT. Its protein is CASSLDPYSNQPQHF.